This TCR beta chain derives from a study of T cells in localized non-small cell lung cancer (dated by TCRdb to the early 2020s). In terms of the full investigation: T cell repertoires of some 240 early-stage NSCLC patients were analyzed, with tumors being compared against uninvolved tumor-adjacent lungs. All 220 or so NSCLC patients in the cohort were treatment-naive and had localized lung tumors that were resected. A mean age of about 66 years was recorded for the NSCLC patients, of whom around 140 were male and more than 85 were female. The paper's findings and limits, for the study overall: A median of approximately 62 of the top 100 tumor clones turned up in the paired uninvolved adjacent lung, and 25 to 30 of those clones also ranked among the top 100 of that same adjacent lung. Longer overall survival was associated with higher T cell density in blood, whereas shorter survival was associated with higher clonality in adjacent lung. Because multi-region tumor sequencing was not done, intratumor heterogeneity could not be ruled out. Because the study design was exploratory, TCR variables were selected using unadjusted p-values without false-discovery rate correction. The highest T cell clonality was observed in uninvolved tumor-adjacent lung, where clonality exceeded that of tumor, suggesting that antigenic responses were more focused in uninvolved tumor-adjacent lung.

This clone has just a few counts. There is no known antigen for this receptor. Base qualities are not at hand, and no much larger clone is one base apart. At diagnosis, tumor, uninvolved tumor-adjacent lung and peripheral blood were collected and then preserved as a mix of FFPE and fresh-frozen material. TCR beta CDR3 regions were sequenced from DNA using the immunoSEQ Assay. The authors' pipeline ran thus. To compute T cell density, TCR beta template counts were normalized to usable DNA, which was estimated by amplifying housekeeping genes. The preseqR package was used to estimate richness by extrapolating to 400,000 templates for PBMC samples and to 120,000 templates for tissue samples. Clonality was defined as one minus Pielou's evenness. Tissue-enriched TCRs were identified through differential abundance testing performed on productive amino-acid clonotypes, with a minimum total count of 5 and an alpha of 0.1. The Jaccard Index and the Morisita Overlap Index were used to measure how much the repertoires overlapped between compartments. TCR beta CDR3s were clustered by GLIPH together with public tetramer-defined viral CDR3s, and at least three viral sequences plus V-gene enrichment were required for viral motifs. In TCRdb, the immuneACCESS table is reduced to in-frame sequences with V and J assigned. These tables do not hold every clone; where another copy was compared, an unresolved V gene accounts for under half, and the others remain unexplained. D and trimming come from the DNA, and the V and J calls and clone size come from that table. In this sample the table shows 2,500 to 3,500 clones, approximately 24% of which occur a single time. The ten largest account for under 6.5% of the sample.

Inclusive of the bounding cysteine and phenylalanine, the CDR3 is 16 residues long. The DNA shown is the 48-base CDR3, in frame from base 1. The CDR1 and CDR2 encoded by the germline V gene are SGHVT and SQSDAQ. V is clipped by 2 bases and J by 6 bases, and the sequence between their germline boundaries is 19 bases long. The clonotype originates from a female donor at least 60 years old with stage I lung adenocarcinoma. The material sequenced was lung tumor tissue, taken before any cancer treatment. The chain joins TRBV7-4 to TRBJ1-2; a weak D assignment points to TRBD1 (6 bases agree). The DNA reads as follows: TGTGCCAGCAGCTTAATAGGGAAACAGGGACTCGATGGCTACACCTTC. It is translated as CASSLIGKQGLDGYTF.